One sample yielded the 31 T cell receptor beta chains listed below, sequenced in a study of blood T cell repertoires in COVID-19. Using immunoSEQ multiplex PCR, the repertoire was profiled, and TCRdb retains in-frame clones only, with some absent. The top ten clones hold 10% to 15% of a sample with 150,000 to 200,000 clones, approximately 88% of them seen once. The material sequenced was PBMCs or T cells enriched from blood (not recorded which). The receptor source for this set is a woman aged 60-70 years who had recovered from COVID-19.

The V call is TRBV6-5, the J call TRBJ1-2; no clear D gene. The CDR3 is made up of 14 amino acids. Germline CDR1 reads MNHEY; CDR2 reads SVGAGI. Trimming removed 7 bases from V and 0 bases from J, with 12 bases in between. DNA of the CDR3: TGTGCCAGCACCGCGGGTCTATCTAACTATGGCTACACCTTC. Protein product: CASTAGLSNYGYTF.

The chain combines TRBV27 with TRBJ2-7; D is uncertain. Per germline, CDR1 MNHEY and CDR2 SMNVEV (reference sequence). The CDR3 spans 13 residues. V lost 0 bases and J lost 9, with 12 bases in between. The CDR3 DNA reads TGTGCCAGCAGTTTATCGAACGTCGGCGGGCAGTACTTC. Translating gives CASSLSNVGGQYF.

The V and J genes are TRBV9 and TRBJ2-2; the D gene is possibly TRBD2 (6 bases). CDR3 length equals 14 residues. Per the germline V gene, CDR1 is SGDLS and CDR2 is YYNGEE. Between the trimmed V and J ends, which lost 2 bases and 7 bases, there was a span of 12 bases. This chain's CDR3 is CASSVGGAGGELFF. The CDR3 nucleotides read TGTGCCAGCAGCGTCGGCGGGGCAGGCGGGGAGCTGTTTTTT.

This clone came up once. The chain is built from TRBV30 and TRBJ2-5; 8 bases are shared with TRBD2. Trimming cost V 4 bases and J 2 bases; bases outside gene matches: 6. The germline V gene encodes CDR1 GTSNPN and CDR2 SVGIG (reference sequence). CDR3 length equals 14 residues. This CDR3 is CAWTPGLAQETQYF. The CDR3 nucleotides are TGTGCCTGGACCCCCGGACTAGCACAAGAGACCCAGTACTTC.

Concerning this clone: The same CDR3 is also encoded by other DNA sequences in this sample. The gene calls are TRBV11-2 and TRBJ2-7, with D tentatively TRBD1 (5 bases). This CDR3 spans 12 amino acids. V shed 2 bases and J shed 3 bases, with 5 bases lying between them. The V gene's germline CDR1 is SGHAT and CDR2 FQNNGV. The CDR3 nucleotides read TGTGCCAGCAGCTTACAGGGCTACGAGCAGTACTTC. Translating it yields CASSLQGYEQYF.

This clone was seen just once. The chain recombines TRBV19 with TRBJ2-1; unclear D gene. V gave up 3 bases and J gave up 5 bases, with 11 bases separating them. CDR1 is LNHDA and CDR2 is SQIVND in the germline V gene (reference sequence). This CDR3 is 14 amino acids long. CDR3 bases: TGTGCCAGTAGTATCCGCCTAGGCAACAATGAGCAGTTCTTC. Amino acids: CASSIRLGNNEQFF.

This chain uses TRBV15 with TRBJ2-5; weak D call: TRBD1 (7 bases). The length of the CDR3 is 14 residues. The V gene's germline CDR1 is LNHNV and CDR2 YYDKDF (reference sequence). The germline V and J ends were trimmed by 9 bases and 5 bases, with 19 bases remaining between them. This chain's CDR3 is CATGGGMSSETQYF. DNA of the CDR3: TGTGCCACAGGAGGGGGCATGAGTTCGGAGACCCAGTACTTC.

The genes are TRBV6-5 and TRBJ1-5; TRBD1 might be the D (6 bases). V lost 6 bases to trimming and J lost 2 bases, with 14 bases between them. The CDR3 sequence is 15 residues long. In germline, CDR1 is MNHEY, CDR2 SVGAGI. The CDR3 loop reads CASSPGGLGNQPQHF. The CDR3 region has the DNA TGTGCCAGCAGCCCGGGGGGGCTCGGCAATCAGCCCCAGCATTTT.

The V and J genes are TRBV10-1 and TRBJ1-6, with TRBD1 as a possible D gene (6 bases). Germline CDR1 is WNHNN and CDR2 is SYGVQD (reference sequence). The CDR3 is made up of 14 amino acids. V was clipped by 0 bases and J by 6 bases, with 6 bases between them. CDR3 sequence (DNA): TGCGCCAGCAGTGAGTCGGGGGCTAATTCACCCCTCCACTTT. It codes for CASSESGANSPLHF.

The chain uses TRBV7-8 and TRBJ2-5, with TRBD2 as a possible D gene (7 bases). The CDR3 runs 14 residues. Trimming left V 1 base short and J 7 bases short, with 13 bases between. Germline CDR1 is SGHVS and CDR2 is FQNEAQ. Here the CDR3 reads CASSLEGGGTTQYF. CDR3 DNA: TGTGCCAGCAGCTTAGAGGGGGGGGGAACGACCCAGTACTTC.

This sequence joins TRBV9 and TRBJ2-7; D perhaps matches TRBD1 (5 bases). Per germline, CDR1 SGDLS and CDR2 YYNGEE. Trimming removed 1 base at V and 4 bases at J, with 6 bases between. This CDR3 is built from 12 residues. CDR3 sequence (DNA): TGTGCCAGCAGCGTACAGGGATACGAGCAGTACTTC. Protein sequence: CASSVQGYEQYF. Supplemented by reference TRBV9 and TRBJ2-7, the full variable domain reads DSGVTQTPKHLITATGQRVTLRCSPRSGDLSVYWYQQSLDQGLQFLIQYYNGEERAKGNILERFSAQQFPDLHSELNLSSLELGDSALYFCASSVQGYEQYFGPGTRLTVT.

The V gene is TRBV4-1, the J gene TRBJ1-1; tentatively, D is TRBD1 (5 bases). This CDR3 region has 15 residues. CDR1 MGHRA and CDR2 YSYEKL come from the germline V gene. Trimming cost V 1 base and J 1 base, with 10 bases left between them. CDR3 bases: TGCGCCAGCAGCCAAGTTCAGGGATCGAACACTGAAGCTTTCTTT. It yields the protein CASSQVQGSNTEAFF.

The chain is built from TRBV9 and TRBJ1-2, with 9 positions matching TRBD1. The CDR3 is made up of 14 amino acids. Germline CDR1 SGDLS, CDR2 YYNGEE. The J segment lost 5 bases and the V segment lost 3 bases, leaving 5 bases of the junction unmatched. The CDR3 bases are TGTGCCAGCAGCGCGGGACAGGGATCTTATGGCTACACCTTC. Protein sequence: CASSAGQGSYGYTF.

The chain combines TRBV9 with TRBJ2-3; D is unclear. CDR3 length: 16 amino acids. V was trimmed by 3 bases and J by 6 bases, leaving 20 bases between them. The germline V gene encodes CDR1 SGDLS and CDR2 YYNGEE. CDR3 DNA sequence: TGTGCCAGCAGCGCCCGTCCCTCGACGGGTAAGGATACGCAGTATTTT. It yields the protein CASSARPSTGKDTQYF.

V gene TRBV27 combines with J gene TRBJ1-1; TRBD1 might be the D (6 bases). In germline, CDR1 is MNHEY, CDR2 SMNVEV (reference sequence). This CDR3 has 13 amino acids. Between the trimmed V and J ends, which lost 5 bases and 2 bases, there was a span of 9 bases. The CDR3 spells CASSGTTNTEAFF. The CDR3 DNA follows: TGTGCCAGCAGTGGGACAACAAACACTGAAGCTTTCTTT.

This clone was seen only once. The chain links TRBV5-4 to TRBJ2-7, with TRBD1 matching 10 bases. Trimming removed 4 bases from V and 3 bases from J; junction bases left unmatched: 10. Looked up from germline, CDR1 is SGHNT and CDR2 is YYREEE (reference sequence). The CDR3 runs to 16 residues. CDR3 nucleotide sequence: TGTGCCAGCAGCGTACCTCCGGGACAGGGGAGCTACGAGCAGTACTTC. Its protein product is CASSVPPGQGSYEQYF.

The gene calls are TRBV5-4 and TRBJ1-2; possible D gene TRBD1, 6 bases. Looked up from germline, CDR1 is SGHNT and CDR2 is YYREEE (reference sequence). V lost 4 bases and J lost 0, with 13 bases in between. CDR3 length: 15 amino acids. CDR3 sequence reads: CASSLTQGTNYGYTF. The DNA for the CDR3 is TGTGCCAGCAGCCTGACTCAGGGGACTAACTATGGCTACACCTTC.

The V and J genes are TRBV4-1 and TRBJ1-2; D may be TRBD1 (5 bases). There are 15 residues in the CDR3. The germline V gene has CDR1 MGHRA and CDR2 YSYEKL. Trimming removed 6 bases at V and 0 bases at J, with 14 bases between. CDR3 coding DNA: TGCGCCAGCAGGCCTGCGACAGTTGCTAACTATGGCTACACCTTC. It yields the protein CASRPATVANYGYTF.

V gene TRBV7-8 combines with J gene TRBJ1-5, with 7 nucleotides matching TRBD1. The V gene's germline CDR1 is SGHVS and CDR2 FQNEAQ. CDR3 length: 14 amino acids. V dropped 5 bases and J dropped 7; count of bases not matched to a gene: 8. DNA of the CDR3: TGTGCCAGCAGCCCGACAGGGTTCAAGCAGCCCCAGCATTTT. It encodes CASSPTGFKQPQHF.

This sequence joins TRBV5-4 and TRBJ1-1; no clear D. CDR1 is SGHNT, CDR2 YYREEE, per germline (reference sequence). The CDR3 sequence is 14 residues long. V lost 4 bases and J 0 bases, leaving 10 bases between the germline ends. The CDR3 DNA reads TGTGCCAGCAGCGCGCCACCCGTGAACACTGAAGCTTTCTTT. This gives the protein CASSAPPVNTEAFF.

This clone was detected only a few times. This rearrangement joins TRBV7-3 to TRBJ1-1, with 7 bases identical to TRBD1. The CDR3 consists of 16 residues. Germline CDR1 is SGHTA and CDR2 is FQGTGA. Trimming removed 5 bases from V and 1 base from J; junction bases left unmatched: 10. DNA for the CDR3: TGTGCCAGCAGCCCGATAACTAGGACAGGGAACACTGAAGCTTTCTTT. This gives the protein CASSPITRTGNTEAFF.

The chain couples TRBV7-9 to TRBJ1-1; a possible D gene is TRBD1 (5 bases). The CDR3 covers 13 residues. Germline CDR1 and CDR2: SEHNR and FQNEAQ (reference sequence). V was clipped by 4 bases and J by 1 base, with 7 bases between them. CDR3 coding DNA: TGTGCCAGCAGCTCGGGGGAGAACACTGAAGCTTTCTTT. This gives the protein CASSSGENTEAFF. Using reference TRBV7-9 and TRBJ1-1 for the parts outside the CDR3, the full variable domain is DTGVSQNPRHKITKRGQNVTFRCDPISEHNRLYWYRQTLGQGPEFLTYFQNEAQLEKSRLLSDRFSAERPKGSFSTLEIQRTEQGDSAMYLCASSSGENTEAFFGQGTRLTVV.

The chain recombines TRBV19 with TRBJ1-2; D ambiguous. CDR1 is LNHDA, CDR2 SQIVND, per germline (reference sequence). Trimming pared 4 bases from V and 0 bases from J, leaving 9 bases between. CDR3 length equals 14 residues. DNA for the CDR3: TGTGCCAGTAGTAATCAAGGAGCTAACTATGGCTACACCTTC. Encoded protein: CASSNQGANYGYTF.

This chain joins TRBV15 and TRBJ1-2; a weak D match, TRBD1 (5 bases). This CDR3 has 15 amino acids. Germline CDR1 reads LNHNV; CDR2 reads YYDKDF (reference sequence). The V gene lost 1 base and the J gene lost 4 bases, with 13 bases spanning the gap. CDR3 DNA sequence: TGTGCCACCAGCAGAGGGTCCAGGGTCAGCTATGGCTACACCTTC. Its translation is CATSRGSRVSYGYTF.

This chain uses TRBV19 with TRBJ1-1; 7 bases match TRBD1. Losses at the gene ends were 7 bases for V and 10 bases for J; bases not matched to a gene: 12. Germline V gives CDR1 LNHDA, CDR2 SQIVND (reference sequence). The length of the CDR3 is 13 residues. The CDR3 DNA reads TGTGCCAGTACCCAGGGACGCGGGGACAGAGCTTTCTTT. Its translation is CASTQGRGDRAFF.

The chain recombines TRBV5-1 with TRBJ2-7, with a weak D call TRBD2 (5 bases). In germline, CDR1 is SGHRS, CDR2 YFSETQ. Trimming shortened V by 0 bases and J by 6 bases, and 16 bases separated the two germline ends. There are 15 residues in the CDR3. CDR3 coding DNA: TGCGCCAGCAGCTTGGGCCCGGGATATGAGGGCGAGCAGTACTTC. Its translation: CASSLGPGYEGEQYF.

J is TRBJ2-3 and V is TRBV20-1, with unresolved D. With 3 bases removed from V and 5 bases from J, the gap between germline ends came to 9 bases. CDR3 length equals 12 residues. The germline V gene encodes CDR1 DFQATT and CDR2 SNEGSKA (reference sequence). The CDR3 spells CSASGERDTQYF. DNA for the CDR3: TGCAGTGCTAGTGGAGAGCGAGATACGCAGTATTTT.

The chain combines TRBV5-1 with TRBJ2-5; 7 nucleotides line up with TRBD2. V gave up 4 bases and J gave up 2 bases; unmatched junction bases: 8. The germline CDR1 and CDR2 sequences are SGHRS and YFSETQ. The CDR3 spans 15 residues. CDR3 sequence (DNA): TGCGCCAGCAGCGTCTCGGGGGGTTCGCAAGAGACCCAGTACTTC. Its protein product is CASSVSGGSQETQYF.

This clone turned up a few times. The chain uses TRBV5-1 and TRBJ2-7; D is uncertain. CDR1 is SGHRS, CDR2 YFSETQ, per germline. V was trimmed by 2 bases and J by 0 bases, leaving 9 bases between them. The CDR3 spans 14 residues. The CDR3 region is CASSLTESSYEQYF. The CDR3 DNA is TGCGCCAGCAGCTTAACCGAGAGCTCCTACGAGCAGTACTTC.

This chain connects TRBV12-3 or TRBV12-4 to TRBJ1-2; TRBD1 matches at 9 bases. The CDR3 consists of 13 residues. V trimming: 6 bases; J trimming: 6 bases; junction bases outside the gene matches: 5. CDR3 sequence reads: CASRGQGVDGYTF. CDR3 nucleotides: TGTGCCAGCAGGGGACAGGGTGTGGATGGCTACACCTTC.

This rearrangement joins TRBV7-3 to TRBJ1-2, with 9 positions matching TRBD1. The germline gives CDR1 SGHTA, CDR2 FQGTGA. V gave up 5 bases and J gave up 9 bases; unmatched junction bases: 4. This CDR3 comprises 12 residues. In DNA, the CDR3 is TGTGCCAGCAGCCTAGGGACAGGGAGCTACACCTTC. Translation gives CASSLGTGSYTF.